Included here is one TCR beta chain sequence, with context. Its antigen is still unknown. The data were taken from a study of cytomegalovirus exposure and HLA in healthy donors. The CDR3 is 14 residues long. Germline values: CDR1 MNHNS, CDR2 SASEGT. V was clipped by 5 bases and J by 2 bases; unmatched bases: 3. With 60 Vbeta and 13 Jbeta primers, the PCR was carried out. The method was immunoSEQ multiplex PCR; TCRdb's version includes in-frame clones alone and lacks a portion of them. Among some 180,000 clones listed, about 80% were seen once. Study-wide results and limits: Presence/absence analyses treated sequencing depth as roughly uniform across donors. Reports state that TCR beta sequences accurately predicted most subjects' HLA-A and HLA-B alleles. A later analysis showed HLA-associated TCR beta chains outstripping equally common others in clonal expansion. V- and J-gene trimming of TCR beta was linked (in a later analysis) to a missense DCLRE1C variant.

Sequenced sample: PBMCs. This chain joins TRBV6-1 and TRBJ1-3, with 7 bases identical to TRBD1. The sequence was collected from a man aged 40-49 years in good health and CMV-seropositive. The CDR3 sequence: CASSPTGPGNTIYF. The DNA of the CDR3 is TGTGCCAGCAGTCCGACAGGGCCTGGAAACACCATATATTTT.